The 29 T cell receptor beta chains in this list originate from one sample, sequenced in a study of blood T cell repertoires in COVID-19. Profiling relied on immunoSEQ multiplex PCR, and the TCRdb table lists in-frame clones only, not all of them. Among 110,000 to 150,000 clones listed, around 86% were seen once. Sample: peripheral blood. The source is a human donor in a cohort sampled during active COVID-19.

Here the CDR3 DNA reads TGTGCCAGTAGTATCTCCCCACAGGGGCCCTATGGCTACACCTTC. This encodes CASSISPQGPYGYTF. This rearrangement joins TRBV19 to TRBJ1-2; 7 positions match TRBD1. This CDR3 has 15 residues. The junction had 8 bases not matched to a gene; V was cut back by 3 bases and J by 4 bases. The germline gives CDR1 LNHDA, CDR2 SQIVND (reference sequence).

The rearrangement links TRBV5-1 to TRBJ2-3; perhaps TRBD2 as D (7 bases). V lost 4 bases, J lost 5 bases, and 17 bases lay in between. CDR3 length equals 15 residues. Germline V lookup: CDR1 SGHRS, CDR2 YFSETQ. The CDR3 DNA is TGCGCCAGCAGCCTTAGAGGGGGGGCCTTAGATACGCAGTATTTT. Its translation is CASSLRGGALDTQYF. The full variable domain, in which reference TRBV5-1 and TRBJ2-3 provide the parts outside the CDR3, is KAGVTQTPRYLIKTRGQQVTLSCSPISGHRSVSWYQQTPGQGLQFLFEYFSETQRNKGNFPGRFSGRQFSNSRSEMNVSTLELGDSALYLCASSLRGGALDTQYFGPGTRLTVL.

CDR3 DNA: TGTGCCAGCAGGTACGGACAGAAGAGTGAGACCCAGTACTTC. Protein: CASRYGQKSETQYF. The chain is built from TRBV7-8 and TRBJ2-5; D might be TRBD1 (6 bases). Trimming pared 6 bases from V and 5 bases from J, leaving 16 bases between. The CDR3 covers 14 residues. In germline, CDR1 is SGHVS, CDR2 FQNEAQ.

CDR3 in amino acids: CASSLREGPSTDTQYF. Written as DNA, the CDR3 is TGTGCCAGCAGTTTAAGGGAGGGGCCGAGCACAGATACGCAGTATTTT. The chain employs TRBV27 and TRBJ2-3; 7 bases fit TRBD2. The J segment lost 0 bases and the V segment lost 2 bases, leaving 5 bases of the junction unmatched. The CDR3 runs 16 residues. CDR1 and CDR2 from the germline V gene are MNHEY and SMNVEV (reference sequence).

This clone has more than one count but fewer than ten. The V call is TRBV25-1, the J call TRBJ1-2; 10 bases are shared with TRBD1. CDR1 and CDR2 from the germline V gene are MGHDK and SYGVNS. This CDR3 is 15 amino acids long. Trimming cost V 4 bases and J 3 bases; bases outside gene matches: 5. Here the CDR3 DNA reads TGTGCCAGCAGTGCCCAGGGGACAGGGGACTATGGCTACACCTTC. It encodes CASSAQGTGDYGYTF.

This sequence joins TRBV11-2 and TRBJ2-5, with 11 bases that match TRBD2. Germline values: CDR1 SGHAT, CDR2 FQNNGV. Unmatched junction bases numbered 5, after V lost 4 bases and J lost 4 bases. The CDR3 is made up of 15 amino acids. The CDR3 DNA sequence: TGTGCCAGCAGCTCCTTCACTAGCGGGGGAGAGACCCAGTACTTC. Protein sequence: CASSSFTSGGETQYF. The full variable domain, its missing parts supplied by reference TRBV11-2 and TRBJ2-5, is EAGVAQSPRYKIIEKRQSVAFWCNPISGHATLYWYQQILGQGPKLLIQFQNNGVVDDSQLPKDRFSAERLKGVDSTLKIQPAKLEDSAVYLCASSSFTSGGETQYFGPGTRLLVL.

This clone came up a few times. This chain connects TRBV27 to TRBJ1-4; no definite D call. V lost 0 bases and J lost 1, with 6 bases in between. CDR3 size: 15 residues. Germline V gene sequence: CDR1 MNHEY, CDR2 SMNVEV (reference sequence). CDR3 in DNA: TGTGCCAGCAGTTTATCACGGGTAACTAATGAAAAACTGTTTTTT. Translation: CASSLSRVTNEKLFF.

This clone was observed a handful of times. V gene TRBV7-2 combines with J gene TRBJ2-3; TRBD2 matches at 11 bases. This CDR3 has 18 amino acids. J gave up 0 bases and V 5 bases, and 10 bases lay outside the gene matches. Germline values: CDR1 SGHTA, CDR2 FQGNSA. The CDR3 is CASSLTFSGGGSTDTQYF. CDR3 nucleotides: TGTGCCAGCAGCCTCACCTTTAGCGGGGGGGGTAGCACAGATACGCAGTATTTT.

This clone was counted ten times or more. Within the sample, other DNA sequences also encode this same CDR3. The chain employs TRBV9 and TRBJ1-6; the D is unclear. There are 14 residues in the CDR3. Germline V lookup: CDR1 SGDLS, CDR2 YYNGEE. V lost 3 bases, J lost 5 bases, and 9 bases lay in between. DNA of the CDR3: TGTGCCAGCAGCGGCCGGGTGGATAATTCACCCCTCCACTTT. The encoded protein is CASSGRVDNSPLHF.

This chain links TRBV7-3 with TRBJ2-1, with D maybe TRBD1 (6 bases). Trimming shortened V by 2 bases and J by 8 bases, and 10 bases separated the two germline ends. This CDR3 has 13 residues. Per the germline V gene, CDR1 is SGHTA and CDR2 is FQGTGA. The CDR3 here is CASSLAGGDEQFF. DNA for the CDR3: TGTGCCAGCAGCTTAGCTGGGGGCGATGAGCAGTTCTTC. Complete variable domain (other parts from reference TRBV7-3 and TRBJ2-1): GAGVSQTPSNKVTEKGKYVELRCDPISGHTALYWYRQSLGQGPEFLIYFQGTGAADDSGLPNDRFFAVRPEGSVSTLKIQRTERGDSAVYLCASSLAGGDEQFFGPGTRLTVL.

This clone was observed many times. The chain joins TRBV25-1 to TRBJ2-7; D is ambiguous. The germline V gene has CDR1 MGHDK and CDR2 SYGVNS. This CDR3 is 11 amino acids long. Trimming removed 0 bases at V and 5 bases at J, with 2 bases between. CDR3 coding DNA: TGTGCCAGCAGTGAATACAACGAGCAGTACTTC. Amino acid sequence: CASSEYNEQYF.

The chain combines TRBV29-1 with TRBJ2-3, with 12 positions matching TRBD1. Unmatched junction bases numbered 5, after V lost 6 bases and J lost 4 bases. The germline V gene has CDR1 SQVTM and CDR2 ANQGSEA. The CDR3 has 14 residues. DNA of the CDR3: TGCAGCGTGGGGGACAGGGGGCAGGCAGATACGCAGTATTTT. Translation: CSVGDRGQADTQYF.

This clone was observed once. This chain links TRBV5-6 with TRBJ2-1, with TRBD1 identical over 12 bases. This CDR3 is 16 amino acids long. The germline V gene has CDR1 SGHDT and CDR2 YYEEEE. After removal of 4 bases from V and 8 bases from J, the junction contained 10 bases not matched to a gene. This chain's CDR3 is CASSPDGTGGRYEQFF. For the CDR3, the DNA is TGTGCCAGCAGCCCTGACGGGACAGGGGGCAGGTATGAGCAGTTCTTC.

The chain carries TRBV6-5 and TRBJ2-2; 8 nucleotides match TRBD1. Germline V gene lookup returns CDR1 MNHEY and CDR2 SVGAGI. The CDR3 totals 16 residues. V was pared by 4 bases and J by 6 bases, with 10 bases of the junction left unmatched. Here the CDR3 DNA reads TGTGCCAGCAGTTTGTACGACAGGGGAACGGCCGGGGAGCTGTTTTTT. This sequence encodes CASSLYDRGTAGELFF.

The chain combines TRBV10-3 with TRBJ1-1; a weak D match, TRBD1 (5 bases). CDR1 is ENHRY and CDR2 is SYGVKD in the germline V gene. CDR3 length: 15 residues. V was pared by 6 bases and J by 8 bases, with 22 bases between. The CDR3 DNA is TGTGCCATCAGAGGAGCCGCAGGGCGCGTCGCCGAAGCTTTCTTT. Amino acids: CAIRGAAGRVAEAFF.

The chain couples TRBV4-1 to TRBJ1-6; D might be TRBD1 (5 bases). The V end lost 1 base, the J end lost 7 bases, and 11 bases lay between the germline ends. The germline CDR1 and CDR2 sequences are MGHRA and YSYEKL. CDR3 length: 15 amino acids. The CDR3 bases are TGCGCCAGCAGCCAAGTTGCACAGGAGAATTCACCCCTCCACTTT. Translating it yields CASSQVAQENSPLHF.

This chain connects TRBV14 to TRBJ2-3; D is perhaps TRBD1 (6 bases). The CDR3 totals 13 residues. CDR1 and CDR2 from the germline V gene are SGHDN and FVKESK. V was trimmed by 7 bases and J by 6 bases, leaving 14 bases between them. DNA of the CDR3: TGTGCCAGCAACGATAGGGGGTTGGATACGCAGTATTTT. Its protein product is CASNDRGLDTQYF.

The chain carries TRBV28 and TRBJ2-3; TRBD1 agrees at 10 bases. Germline-derived CDR1 and CDR2 are MDHEN and SYDVKM. The CDR3 is 15 residues long. J gave up 6 bases and V 6 bases, and 9 bases lay outside the gene matches. CDR3 in DNA: TGTGCCAGCAGGACAGGGGGCGTCGGTCGGGATACGCAGTATTTT. Residues: CASRTGGVGRDTQYF.

DNA of the CDR3: TGTGCCAGCAGCAAGGATACACTGACAGGGAACAATGAGCAGTTCTTC. Amino acids: CASSKDTLTGNNEQFF. V is TRBV7-9 and J is TRBJ2-1, with 7 bases fitting TRBD1. V was pared by 5 bases and J by 5 bases, with 12 bases of the junction left unmatched. Germline CDR1 SEHNR, CDR2 FQNEAQ (reference sequence). This CDR3 comprises 16 residues. The variable domain in full, completed from reference TRBV7-9 and TRBJ2-1, reads DTGVSQNPRHKITKRGQNVTFRCDPISEHNRLYWYRQTLGQGPEFLTYFQNEAQLEKSRLLSDRFSAERPKGSFSTLEIQRTEQGDSAMYLCASSKDTLTGNNEQFFGPGTRLTVL.

This clone came up once. The chain carries TRBV2 and TRBJ2-7, with 9 bases matching TRBD1. The CDR3 length is 14 residues. Germline CDR1 reads SNHLY; CDR2 reads FYNNEI. V shed 3 bases, J shed 2 bases, and the junction held 2 bases outside the gene matches. CDR3 nucleotides: TGTGCCAGCAGTGACCGGGACAGGGCCTACGAGCAGTACTTC. Its protein is CASSDRDRAYEQYF.

This clone was picked up one time. The V call is TRBV2, the J call TRBJ2-2, with D tentatively TRBD1 (7 bases). The CDR3 length is 14 residues. V lost 6 bases and J lost 7, with 15 bases in between. Looked up from germline, CDR1 is SNHLY and CDR2 is FYNNEI. As DNA, the CDR3 is TGTGCCAGCAGCTCGGAGGGGGCGGGCGGGGAGCTGTTTTTT. It is translated as CASSSEGAGGELFF.

The chain recombines TRBV5-4 with TRBJ2-7; 12 bases agree with TRBD1. This CDR3 has 16 residues. The germline V gene has CDR1 SGHNT and CDR2 YYREEE (reference sequence). J lost 6 bases, V lost 0 bases, and 7 bases had no gene match. The chain's CDR3 is CASSLAGGQGAVEQYF. CDR3 coding DNA: TGTGCCAGCAGCTTGGCCGGGGGACAGGGGGCTGTCGAGCAGTACTTC.

This clone has a single count. The V and J genes are TRBV9 and TRBJ1-4, with 9 bases that match TRBD1. The ends lost 4 bases at V and 4 bases at J; junction bases unmatched: 2. Germline V gives CDR1 SGDLS, CDR2 YYNGEE. The CDR3 is 14 residues long. CDR3 bases: TGTGCCAGCAGCCCGACAGGGGGTAATGAAAAACTGTTTTTT. It is translated as CASSPTGGNEKLFF.

The chain has TRBV5-4 and TRBJ1-6, with TRBD1 identical over 8 bases. V lost 0 bases, J lost 10 bases, and 0 bases stayed unmatched. The CDR3 consists of 13 residues. Germline V CDR1 and CDR2: SGHNT, YYREEE (reference sequence). The CDR3 DNA sequence: TGTGCCAGCAGCTTGGCAGGGGGCTCACCCCTCCACTTT. Residues: CASSLAGGSPLHF.

The table lists this clone with many counts. This chain links TRBV4-1 with TRBJ1-6; 7 nucleotides line up with TRBD1. Looked up from germline, CDR1 is MGHRA and CDR2 is YSYEKL. The J segment lost 7 bases and the V segment lost 0 bases, leaving 6 bases of the junction unmatched. This CDR3 region has 16 residues. The CDR3 here is CASSQERRGRNSPLHF. For the CDR3, the DNA is TGCGCCAGCAGCCAAGAACGGAGGGGGCGCAATTCACCCCTCCACTTT.

V is TRBV27 and J is TRBJ2-1, with TRBD2 matching over 8 bases. This CDR3 has 15 amino acids. J lost 11 bases, V lost 5 bases, and 14 bases had no gene match. Germline-derived CDR1 and CDR2 are MNHEY and SMNVEV (reference sequence). CDR3 sequence reads: CASSITYGRGAKQFF. DNA of the CDR3: TGTGCCAGCAGTATAACATACGGGCGGGGGGCTAAGCAGTTCTTC.

The chain recombines TRBV19 with TRBJ1-3; tentative D call: TRBD1 (5 bases). Trimming left V 8 bases short and J 3 bases short, with 11 bases between. The germline V gene encodes CDR1 LNHDA and CDR2 SQIVND (reference sequence). The CDR3 consists of 13 residues. The CDR3, as DNA: TGTGCCAGTTCCCGGGACTTTGGAAACACCATATATTTT. It yields the protein CASSRDFGNTIYF.

Notes on this clone: Other DNA variants within this sample encode the same CDR3. This rearrangement joins TRBV18 to TRBJ1-5; possibly TRBD1 for D (5 bases). This CDR3 spans 12 amino acids. The V and J ends lost 6 bases and 4 bases respectively, with 7 bases between them. Germline lookup yields CDR1 KGHSH and CDR2 LQKENI. CDR3 in amino acids: CASSSGNQPQHF. CDR3 nucleotides: TGTGCCAGCTCGTCAGGGAATCAGCCCCAGCATTTT.

The V call is TRBV23-1, the J call TRBJ2-2; 8 positions agree with TRBD1. TRBV23-1 is an ORF, and what it does is uncertain. CDR3 size: 16 residues. After removal of 0 bases from V and 6 bases from J, the junction contained 6 bases not matched to a gene. CDR3 coding DNA: TGCGCCAGCAGTCAATCGAGGACAGGGTATTCCGGGGAGCTGTTTTTT. Protein sequence: CASSQSRTGYSGELFF.